The clone carrying this TCR beta chain was recorded at least ten times. The antigen is unknown. Quantitative barcoded 5'-RACE was used to prepare TCR beta libraries. Each CDR3 protein gets one entry after TCRdb re-called the 5' RACE reads with MiXCR. Among roughly 69,000 distinct CDR3 sequences listed, about 5.7% were seen once. This sample is drawn from a study of CD8 T cells in ankylosing spondylitis. Deletions cut 10 bases from V and 0 bases from J, with 10 bases between. CDR3 length: 13 amino acids. The germline V gene has CDR1 ENHRY and CDR2 SYGVKD. Overall study findings and caveats: Clones linked with disease were CD8+ and fairly uncommon in the peripheral blood.

This chain connects TRBV10-3 to TRBJ1-3; no reliable D call. The clonotype originates from a male donor with ankylosing spondylitis or in good health (not recorded which). The source material was blood, either unsorted or a sorted T cell fraction (not recorded which). This chain's CDR3 is CANSDGSGNTIYF. The CDR3 DNA reads TGTGCCAACTCGGACGGCTCTGGAAACACCATATATTTT.